One T cell receptor beta chain is described in this entry. Specified treatment: preoperative locoregional IRX-2 cytokine immunotherapy. Patients received preoperative, locoregional IRX-2 cytokine immunotherapy in a phase Ib study. The sample is drawn from a study of preoperative IRX-2 immunotherapy in early breast cancer. The method was immunoSEQ multiplex PCR; TCRdb's version includes in-frame clones alone and lacks a portion of them. There are 30,000 to 35,000 clones in the sample; about 95% occur only once, and under 7.5% lies in the top ten. Germline V gene sequence: CDR1 SGHTA, CDR2 FQGTGA. The CDR3 runs 14 residues. Between the trimmed V and J ends, which lost 2 bases and 4 bases, there was a span of 8 bases.

The chain carries TRBV7-3 and TRBJ2-2; D is unclear. The sequence derives from a human donor with breast cancer. Sample collection was performed from a patient treated with IRX-2 immunotherapy. The CDR3, as DNA: TGTGCCAGCAGCTTATCCCCCGTCACCGGGGAGCTGTTTTTT. Translating it yields CASSLSPVTGELFF.